This record covers a single T cell receptor (beta chain). PCR employed 60 Vbeta and 13 Jbeta primers. TCRdb's table, derived via immunoSEQ multiplex PCR, lists solely in-frame clones and lacks some. The repertoire includes about 150,000 clones, about two thirds of them detected once, and about 2% sits in the top ten. This entry belongs to a study of cytomegalovirus exposure and HLA in healthy donors. The clonotype comes from an older woman in good health and CMV-seropositive. The sequencing sample was made of PBMCs.

The CDR3 nucleotides are TGTGCCAGCAGCTCGCCGGGACAGGGAGGCGGCTACACCTTC. Translating it yields CASSSPGQGGGYTF. The rearrangement uses TRBV28 and TRBJ1-2, with 9 nucleotides matching TRBD1. CDR1 is MDHEN, CDR2 SYDVKM, per germline. Germline trimming cut 6 bases from V and 8 bases from J; bases unmatched to any gene: 10. This CDR3 contains 14 residues.